Described below is a single T cell receptor (beta chain) sequence and its context. Its antigen is unidentified. RNA transcripts were the template for amplifying TCR beta CDR3 regions. TCR CDR3 underwent first-round RT-PCR with the HTBI primer set. MiXCR, applied by TCRdb to the multiplex PCR reads, yields one record per CDR3 protein. The sample holds hundreds of thousands of distinct CDR3 sequences, around 15% seen once. This record comes from a study of T cells in Graves' hyperthyroidism and ophthalmopathy. The patients, who ranged from 18 to 65 in age, presented with newly diagnosed hyperthyroidism lasting under 2 months. Together with thyroid ultrasound, orbital computed tomography, serum thyroxine and TRAb, clinical symptoms were used for diagnoses. The study, taken as a whole, reports: Classification by a 13 V-J model distinguished ophthalmopathy from stable hyperthyroidism.

Per germline, CDR1 LNHDA and CDR2 SQIVND (reference sequence). The CDR3 is made up of 14 amino acids. Trimming took 6 bases from V and 7 from J, leaving 16 bases between them. The genes are TRBV19 and TRBJ2-1; D might be TRBD2 (6 bases). Sample: blood. The sequence came from a woman aged 40 to 55 with Graves' hyperthyroidism. The CDR3 bases are TGTGCCAGTAGCGGGAGCGTCGGGGAGAATGAGCAGTTCTTC. Its translation: CASSGSVGENEQFF.